This section outlines one TCR beta chain sequence together with its context. The data derive from a study of blood T cell repertoires in COVID-19. Study information: COVID-19 samples, acute and convalescent, were from the United States, Italy and Spain. T cells, B-cell-depleted T cells, or PBMCs supplied cDNA or gDNA.

Source study methods: Scientists estimated how many nucleated cells there were by amplifying reference gene primers. Profiled with immunoSEQ multiplex PCR; TCRdb holds only in-frame clones, not every one. D and trimming come from the DNA, and the V and J calls and clone size come from that table. This sample carries 98,000 or so clones, less than 75% of them seen once, and the ten largest clones take around 1.7%. The TCR was taken from a woman between 40 and 50 years old with acute or convalescent COVID-19. Material for sequencing was peripheral blood.

CDR3 sequence: CASRSLGAGGFSGANVLTF. DNA for the CDR3: TGCGCCAGCCGCAGCTTGGGGGCAGGGGGCTTCTCTGGGGCCAACGTCCTGACTTTC. This sequence joins TRBV5-1 and TRBJ2-6; 8 bases are shared with TRBD1. The CDR3 spans 19 residues. Germline CDR1 and CDR2: SGHRS and YFSETQ. Trimming cost V 7 bases and J 0 bases; bases outside gene matches: 15.